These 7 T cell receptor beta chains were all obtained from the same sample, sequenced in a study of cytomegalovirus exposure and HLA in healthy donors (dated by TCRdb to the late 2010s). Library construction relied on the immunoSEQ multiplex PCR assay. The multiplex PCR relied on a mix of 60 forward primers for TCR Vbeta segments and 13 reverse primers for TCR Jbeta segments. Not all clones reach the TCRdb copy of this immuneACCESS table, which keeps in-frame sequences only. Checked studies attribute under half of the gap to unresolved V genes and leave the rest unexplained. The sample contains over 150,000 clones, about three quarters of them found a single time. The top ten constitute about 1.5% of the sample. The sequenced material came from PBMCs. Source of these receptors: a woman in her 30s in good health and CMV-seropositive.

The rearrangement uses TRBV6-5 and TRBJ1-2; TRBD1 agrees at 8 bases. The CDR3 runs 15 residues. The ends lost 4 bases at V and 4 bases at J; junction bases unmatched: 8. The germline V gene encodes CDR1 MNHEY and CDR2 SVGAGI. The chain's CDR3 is CASSSAGQGLYGYTF. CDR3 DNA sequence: TGTGCCAGCAGTTCGGCCGGACAGGGCCTCTATGGCTACACCTTC.

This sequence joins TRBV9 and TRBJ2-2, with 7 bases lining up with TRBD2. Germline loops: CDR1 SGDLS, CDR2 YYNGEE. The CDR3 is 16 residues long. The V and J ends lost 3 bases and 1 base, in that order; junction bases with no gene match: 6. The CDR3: CASSAQSGMNTGELFF. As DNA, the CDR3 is TGTGCCAGCAGCGCCCAGAGCGGGATGAACACCGGGGAGCTGTTTTTT. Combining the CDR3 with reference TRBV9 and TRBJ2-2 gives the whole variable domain DSGVTQTPKHLITATGQRVTLRCSPRSGDLSVYWYQQSLDQGLQFLIQYYNGEERAKGNILERFSAQQFPDLHSELNLSSLELGDSALYFCASSAQSGMNTGELFFGEGSRLTVL.

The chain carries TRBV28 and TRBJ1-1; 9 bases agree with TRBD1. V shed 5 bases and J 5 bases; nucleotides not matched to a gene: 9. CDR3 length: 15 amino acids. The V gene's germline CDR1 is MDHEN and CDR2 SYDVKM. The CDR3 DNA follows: TGTGCCAGCAGTCCGATACAGGGGGCGGGGACTGAAGCTTTCTTT. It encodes CASSPIQGAGTEAFF. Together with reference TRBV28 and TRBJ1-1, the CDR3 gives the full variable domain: DVKVTQSSRYLVKRTGEKVFLECVQDMDHENMFWYRQDPGLGLRLIYFSYDVKMKEKGDIPEGYSVSREKKERFSLILESASTNQTSMYLCASSPIQGAGTEAFFGQGTRLTVV.

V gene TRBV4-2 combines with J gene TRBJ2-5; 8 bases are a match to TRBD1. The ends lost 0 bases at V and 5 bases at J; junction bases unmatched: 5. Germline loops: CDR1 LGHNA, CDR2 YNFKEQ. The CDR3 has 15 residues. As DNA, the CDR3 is TGTGCCAGCAGCCAAGATGGCAGGGGGCGCGAGACCCAGTACTTC. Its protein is CASSQDGRGRETQYF.

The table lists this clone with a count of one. This chain's CDR3 is CASSPAGAPYGYTF. The CDR3 DNA is TGTGCCAGCAGTCCGGCGGGAGCACCTTATGGCTACACCTTC. The genes are TRBV7-9 and TRBJ1-2; no definite D call. CDR3 size: 14 residues. V lost 6 bases and J 5 bases, leaving 16 bases between the germline ends. The germline gives CDR1 SEHNR, CDR2 FQNEAQ (reference sequence). Variable domain in full (rest from reference TRBV7-9 and TRBJ1-2): DTGVSQNPRHKITKRGQNVTFRCDPISEHNRLYWYRQTLGQGPEFLTYFQNEAQLEKSRLLSDRFSAERPKGSFSTLEIQRTEQGDSAMYLCASSPAGAPYGYTFGSGTRLTVV.

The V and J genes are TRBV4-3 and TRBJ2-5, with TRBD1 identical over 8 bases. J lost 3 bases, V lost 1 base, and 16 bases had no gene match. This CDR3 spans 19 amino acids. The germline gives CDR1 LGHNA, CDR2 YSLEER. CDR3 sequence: CASSQVFPTGTGTEETQYF. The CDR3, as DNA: TGCGCCAGCAGCCAAGTTTTTCCCACGGGGACAGGAACTGAAGAGACCCAGTACTTC.

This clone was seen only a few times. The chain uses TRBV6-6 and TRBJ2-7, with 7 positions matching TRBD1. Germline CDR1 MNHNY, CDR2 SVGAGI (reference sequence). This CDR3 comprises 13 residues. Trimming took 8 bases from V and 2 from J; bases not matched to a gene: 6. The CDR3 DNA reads TGTGCCAGCCGTGGGACAGCAGCCTACGAGCAGTACTTC. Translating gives CASRGTAAYEQYF.